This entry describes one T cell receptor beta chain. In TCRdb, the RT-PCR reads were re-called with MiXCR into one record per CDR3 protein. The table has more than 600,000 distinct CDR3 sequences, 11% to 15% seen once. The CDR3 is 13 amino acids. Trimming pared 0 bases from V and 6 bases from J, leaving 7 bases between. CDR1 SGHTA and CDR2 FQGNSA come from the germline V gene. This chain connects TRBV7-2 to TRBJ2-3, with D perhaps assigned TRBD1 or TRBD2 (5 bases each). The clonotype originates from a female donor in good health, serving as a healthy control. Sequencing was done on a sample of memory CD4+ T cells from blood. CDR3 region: CASSLARDDTQYF. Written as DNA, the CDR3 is TGTGCCAGCAGCTTAGCTCGGGACGATACGCAGTATTTT.